Presented here are 7 T cell receptor beta chains from one specimen sequenced in a study of siplizumab effects on memory and regulatory T cells. Assay: immunoSEQ multiplex PCR; the TCRdb copy retains only in-frame clones and omits some. Of approximately 100,000 clones listed, about 91% were seen once; the top ten hold around 0.73%. The specimen was Tregs sorted from blood. These receptor sequences come from a human donor in good health.

This chain joins TRBV11-1 and TRBJ2-2, with TRBD2 identical over 7 bases. This CDR3 contains 15 residues. In germline, CDR1 is SGHAT, CDR2 FQDESV (reference sequence). V lost 5 bases to trimming and J lost 5 bases; unmatched junction nucleotides: 8. The CDR3 protein is CASSLSGRGTGELFF. CDR3 DNA: TGTGCCAGCAGCCTTAGCGGGCGTGGGACCGGGGAGCTGTTTTTT. Combining the CDR3 with reference TRBV11-1 and TRBJ2-2 gives the whole variable domain EAEVAQSPRYKITEKSQAVAFWCDPISGHATLYWYRQILGQGPELLVQFQDESVVDDSQLPKDRFSAERLKGVDSTLKIQPAELGDSAMYLCASSLSGRGTGELFFGEGSRLTVL.

The gene calls are TRBV6-5 and TRBJ1-2; the D is unclear. Germline CDR1 and CDR2: MNHEY and SVGAGI. V was pared by 7 bases and J by 8 bases, with 14 bases between. The CDR3 is 12 amino acids. The CDR3 loop is CASTLRGSGYTF. Written as DNA, the CDR3 is TGTGCCAGCACGCTAAGAGGGTCCGGCTACACCTTC.

The chain combines TRBV18 with TRBJ2-4; perhaps TRBD1 as D (6 bases). Germline V lookup: CDR1 KGHSH, CDR2 LQKENI. The CDR3 has 16 amino acids. V was trimmed by 2 bases and J by 5 bases, leaving 16 bases between them. The CDR3 loop is CASSPLGNPGENIQYF. As DNA, the CDR3 is TGTGCCAGCTCACCATTGGGCAACCCAGGGGAAAACATTCAGTACTTC.

The chain carries TRBV21-1 and TRBJ2-1; the table names TRBD2, a call not compared with the DNA. TRBV21-1 is shown as a pseudogene. This CDR3 spans 19 amino acids. CDR3 sequence: CASSSHSSPPRGHYNEQFF. The CDR3 DNA reads TGTGCCAGCAGCAGCCATAGTTCCCCCCCGAGAGGCCACTACAATGAGCAGTTCTTC.

This clone was seen just once. This chain links TRBV9 with TRBJ1-6; the match to TRBD1 covers 8 bases. Trimming at V came to 3 bases and at J to 9 bases, leaving 5 bases not matched to a gene. Looked up from germline, CDR1 is SGDLS and CDR2 is YYNGEE. The CDR3 is made up of 14 amino acids. CDR3 sequence: CASSARTGSSPLHF. The CDR3 region has the DNA TGTGCCAGCAGCGCTCGGACAGGGTCTTCACCCCTCCACTTT.

V usage is TRBV5-1 and J usage is TRBJ2-2, with 7 bases that match TRBD1. Germline V lookup: CDR1 SGHRS, CDR2 YFSETQ. The trim removed 4 bases at V and 7 bases at J, leaving 10 bases unmatched. The CDR3 spans 15 residues. CDR3 DNA: TGCGCCAGCAGCCTTCAAGACAGGGCGAGCGGGGAGCTGTTTTTT. It translates to CASSLQDRASGELFF.

The J gene is TRBJ2-7, the V gene TRBV5-1, with D maybe TRBD2 (7 bases). CDR3 length: 15 amino acids. The V gene's germline CDR1 is SGHRS and CDR2 YFSETQ. With 4 bases removed from V and 6 bases from J, the gap between germline ends came to 20 bases. The DNA for the CDR3 is TGCGCCAGCAGCGTTCTGGGGGAGGGGGTCGGCGAGCAGTACTTC. Translating gives CASSVLGEGVGEQYF.